This TCR beta chain emerged from a study of shared clonotypes between healthy human individuals. The study's findings and limits: Naive subsets generally exceeded memory subsets in estimated richness.

Regarding this clone: Antigen unknown.

Trimming removed 7 bases from V and 4 bases from J, with 19 bases in between. The CDR3 contains 16 residues. Germline V gives CDR1 LGHNT, CDR2 FRNRAP. Assay execution proceeded at the deep level. This table comes from immunoSEQ multiplex PCR, and its TCRdb copy is limited to in-frame clones, with some not included. The sample contains just over 2,000,000 clones, about 95% of which appear only once. This chain connects TRBV12-5 to TRBJ2-2; the D gene is possibly TRBD2 (5 bases). Sequenced input: naive CD4+ T cells sorted from blood. The sample's subset: CD45RA+ positively selected. This TCR was recovered from a man aged 18 to 30 in good health. In DNA, the CDR3 is TGTGCTAGTGCCCTCGAACGGGGAACTGCCACCGGGGAGCTGTTTTTT. This sequence encodes CASALERGTATGELFF.